The present T cell receptor (beta chain) was sequenced within a study of T cell repertoires in Merkel cell carcinoma (dated by TCRdb to between 2018 and 2021). Background on the whole study: Patients who had received intralesional immunotherapy or systemic immune checkpoint blockade prior to the biopsy were excluded. Tetramer sorting, cloning and paired TCR sequencing of expanded tumor-infiltrating lymphocytes were first used to define MCPyV-specific clonotypes. A diagnosis of MCPyV-positive Merkel cell carcinoma and successful in vitro expansion of tumor-infiltrating lymphocytes were required for inclusion. What the study reported, not specific to this receptor: Normal tissue biopsies were not studied.

Points on this clone: It has no known antigen specificity. Per-base qualities were not stored, and no clone one base away is much larger.

CDR1 SGHDT and CDR2 YYEEEE were looked up in the germline V gene. V is pared back by 0 bases and J by 6 bases, with 9 bases lying between the germline termini. Its CDR3 holds 14 amino acids, cysteine through phenylalanine. Here the CDR3 DNA is all that survives: 42 bases in frame from base 1. Study subjects had biopsy-confirmed Merkel cell carcinoma that was MCPyV-positive, and every subject had positive serum antibodies to T-antigen. Genomic DNA was extracted from over five adjacent 10-micron frozen tumor sections without cell sorting or culture. About 5 x 5 x 5 mm of tumor biopsy tissue was frozen in optimal cutting temperature compound. Hematoxylin and eosin scout sections confirmed abundant Merkel cell carcinoma and infiltrating cells in the frozen biopsy. TRB CDR3 sequencing and data processing of tumor genomic DNA were performed with the immunoSEQ assay. As stored in TCRdb, this immuneACCESS dataset retains in-frame rearrangements with V and J assigned. A fraction of the clones does not appear; measured against another copy, unresolved V genes explain less than half of the discrepancy, and the remainder lacks a known reason. For this sample there are about 15,000 clones; 65% to 85% appear just once. The ten most abundant clones make up more than 15% of the sample.

The sequence joins TRBV5-6 to TRBJ2-2; no D gene call is confident. Source material: tumor tissue. This TCR came from an adult with Merkel cell carcinoma. The CDR3: CASSLVMVPGELFF. The sequenced DNA: TGTGCCAGCAGCTTGGTAATGGTGCCCGGGGAGCTGTTTTTT.